Listed here are 2 T cell receptor beta chains from one sample, sequenced in a study of post-analysis software for immune sequencing data. General study points: A handful of TRBV segments were significantly more frequent in patients than in controls. TRBV5-6, TRBV5-1 and TRBV20-1 were among these segments.

No antigen has been identified for these receptors. Libraries were made from TCR beta cDNA, and they carried unique molecular identifiers. TCRdb passed the PCR reads through MiXCR, listing each CDR3 protein once. Of approximately 770,000 distinct CDR3 sequences in the sample, more than 45% are singletons; the top ten hold 4.9%. Sequencing input: blood. Receptor source: a girl aged 5 to 17 with multiple sclerosis.

The chain joins TRBV12-3 or TRBV12-4 to TRBJ2-4; 8 bases agree with TRBD2. Matching the DNA end better, TRBJ2-5 makes the J call doubtful. This CDR3 comprises 17 residues. The CDR3 region is CASSSPRGSGKRETQYF. CDR3 DNA: TGTGCCAGCAGTTCCCCGAGGGGTAGCGGGAAACGGGAGACCCAGTACTTC.

The chain has TRBV7-2 and TRBJ1-1; D may be TRBD1 (5 bases). CDR1 and CDR2 from the germline V gene are SGHTA and FQGNSA. The CDR3 sequence is 15 residues long. V lost 4 bases and J 0 bases, leaving 12 bases between the germline ends. CDR3 in amino acids: CASSSGTFLNTEAFF. The DNA for the CDR3 is TGTGCCAGCAGCTCTGGGACCTTCCTGAACACTGAAGCTTTCTTT.